Below are 24 T cell receptor beta chains sequenced from a single sample in a study of cytomegalovirus exposure and HLA in healthy donors. PCR amplification relied on 60 Vbeta primers (plus 13 Jbeta primers). Libraries were prepared by immunoSEQ multiplex PCR; TCRdb keeps only in-frame clonotypes and omits some of them. This table holds approximately 190,000 clones, roughly 80% found once. Sequenced: PBMCs. These receptor sequences come from a woman between 18 and 29 years old in good health and CMV-seronegative.

V usage is TRBV7-6 and J usage is TRBJ2-5, with TRBD2 matching 7 bases. Germline CDR1 and CDR2: SGHVS and FNYEAQ. The ends lost 4 bases at V and 2 bases at J; junction bases unmatched: 19. This CDR3 spans 19 amino acids. In DNA form, the CDR3 reads TGTGCCAGCAGCTCCCTGAACCCAGGAGGCGGGAGTCGTCAAGAGACCCAGTACTTC. As protein: CASSSLNPGGGSRQETQYF.

This sequence joins TRBV9 and TRBJ1-1, with 7 bases lining up with TRBD1. The CDR3 is 12 residues long. CDR1 is SGDLS and CDR2 is YYNGEE in the germline V gene. V was pared by 4 bases and J by 9 bases, with 6 bases of the junction left unmatched. The CDR3 reads CASSPGGQKAFF. The CDR3 DNA reads as TGTGCCAGCAGCCCAGGGGGACAGAAAGCTTTCTTT. Full variable domain (missing parts from reference TRBV9 and TRBJ1-1): DSGVTQTPKHLITATGQRVTLRCSPRSGDLSVYWYQQSLDQGLQFLIQYYNGEERAKGNILERFSAQQFPDLHSELNLSSLELGDSALYFCASSPGGQKAFFGQGTRLTVV.

This clone has just a few counts. The gene calls are TRBV2 and TRBJ2-7; D is perhaps TRBD2 (6 bases). Germline V gives CDR1 SNHLY, CDR2 FYNNEI. CDR3 length: 15 amino acids. Trimming cost V 5 bases and J 1 base, with 15 bases left between them. The DNA for the CDR3 is TGTGCCAGCAGTTGGTCAGCGGGCCTATCCTACGAGCAGTACTTC. This encodes CASSWSAGLSYEQYF.

The chain recombines TRBV27 with TRBJ1-6, with 7 bases identical to TRBD1. Per the germline V gene, CDR1 is MNHEY and CDR2 is SMNVEV (reference sequence). There are 14 residues in the CDR3. Trimming took 6 bases from V and 7 from J; bases not matched to a gene: 6. CDR3 bases: TGTGCCAGCAGGCTGACAGGGACGAATTCACCCCTCCACTTT. Amino acids: CASRLTGTNSPLHF.

This clone appeared a few times. V gene TRBV4-3 combines with J gene TRBJ2-1; 7 nucleotides agree with TRBD2. V gave up 0 bases and J gave up 8 bases; unmatched junction bases: 7. The CDR3 has 15 residues. Germline loops: CDR1 LGHNA, CDR2 YSLEER. The CDR3 nucleotides are TGCGCCAGCAGCCAAGAGAAGCGGGATGGCGATGAGCAGTTCTTC. Translation gives CASSQEKRDGDEQFF.

The chain employs TRBV7-2 and TRBJ1-4, with TRBD1 identical over 9 bases. Losses at the gene ends were 5 bases for V and 4 bases for J; bases not matched to a gene: 2. CDR1 and CDR2 from the germline V gene are SGHTA and FQGNSA. The CDR3 extends over 14 amino acids. The CDR3 sequence is CASSPDRGNEKLFF. The CDR3 coding sequence is TGTGCCAGCAGCCCGGACAGGGGTAATGAAAAACTGTTTTTT.

The V gene is TRBV6-8, the J gene TRBJ2-3; D perhaps matches TRBD2 (5 bases). This CDR3 has 15 amino acids. Germline assignment: CDR1 MNHGY and CDR2 SAAAGT. V was trimmed by 0 bases and J by 9 bases, leaving 16 bases between them. The CDR3 DNA is TGTGCCAGCAGTTACTCGCCGGGTTGGCGGAGGACGCAGTATTTT. The encoded protein is CASSYSPGWRRTQYF.

The rearrangement joins TRBV30 to TRBJ2-5; D may be TRBD1 (5 bases). The closer fit of TRBJ2-7 to the DNA end suggests the J call may be wrong. Germline CDR1 GTSNPN, CDR2 SVGIG (reference sequence). The CDR3 contains 14 residues. The CDR3 protein is CAWSVGGASDEQYF. Written as DNA, the CDR3 is TGTGCCTGGAGTGTCGGTGGGGCCTCTGACGAGCAGTACTTC.

This clone was counted at least ten times. V and J are TRBV29-1 and TRBJ1-2; D may be TRBD1 (6 bases). Looked up from germline, CDR1 is SQVTM and CDR2 is ANQGSEA. Trimming stripped 7 bases from V and 6 bases from J, with 12 bases between. CDR3 length: 11 residues. The CDR3 sequence is CSGTVGDGYTF. Written as DNA, the CDR3 is TGCAGCGGGACAGTTGGGGATGGCTACACCTTC. The complete variable domain, with remaining parts taken from reference TRBV29-1 and TRBJ1-2, reads SAVISQKPSRDICQRGTSLTIQCQVDSQVTMMFWYRQQPGQSLTLIATANQGSEATYESGFVIDKFPISRPNLTFSTLTVSNMSPEDSSIYLCSGTVGDGYTFGSGTRLTVV.

The rearrangement links TRBV4-1 to TRBJ1-2, with 10 bases that match TRBD1. CDR1 is MGHRA and CDR2 is YSYEKL in the germline V gene. The CDR3 contains 17 residues. After removal of 2 bases from V and 4 bases from J, the junction contained 10 bases not matched to a gene. In DNA, the CDR3 is TGCGCCAGCAGCCAACTACCGTGGGGACAGGGGACCTATGGCTACACCTTC. It codes for CASSQLPWGQGTYGYTF.

The J gene is TRBJ2-1, the V gene TRBV7-6; D is possibly TRBD2 (5 bases). Germline V gives CDR1 SGHVS, CDR2 FNYEAQ. Trimming cost V 1 base and J 3 bases, with 13 bases left between them. The CDR3 has 16 amino acids. CDR3 region: CASSLGTGNGYNEQFF. CDR3 nucleotides: TGTGCCAGCAGCTTAGGGACGGGGAACGGCTACAATGAGCAGTTCTTC.

V gene TRBV5-8 combines with J gene TRBJ2-1; 12 positions match TRBD2. Per the germline V gene, CDR1 is SGHTS and CDR2 is YDEGEE. V shed 2 bases, J shed 12 bases, and the junction held 6 bases outside the gene matches. The CDR3 spans 14 residues. CDR3 nucleotides: TGTGCCAGCAGCTTTGATGGACTAGCGGGACGGCAGTTCTTC. Its translation: CASSFDGLAGRQFF.

The chain employs TRBV5-1 and TRBJ1-2; 12 positions agree with TRBD1. The CDR3 loop spans 15 amino acids. Germline V gene lookup returns CDR1 SGHRS and CDR2 YFSETQ. V shed 2 bases and J 8 bases; nucleotides not matched to a gene: 7. In DNA, the CDR3 is TGCGCCAGCAGCTTACCCGGGACAGGGGGCGGGGGCTACACCTTC. Translated, it gives CASSLPGTGGGGYTF.

The CDR3, as DNA: TGTGCCAGCAGCTTGGGGCACCTCTACGAGCAGTACTTC. This codes for CASSLGHLYEQYF. The chain uses TRBV5-6 and TRBJ2-7; no clear D. Deletions cut 0 bases from V and 3 bases from J, with 7 bases between. This CDR3 is 13 amino acids long. From germline, CDR1 is SGHDT and CDR2 YYEEEE.

CDR3: CASSLWDRVGEQYF. The CDR3, as DNA: TGTGCCAGCAGCTTGTGGGACAGGGTTGGCGAGCAGTACTTC. The chain combines TRBV7-2 with TRBJ2-7; 9 nucleotides line up with TRBD1. Germline trimming cut 3 bases from V and 6 bases from J; bases unmatched to any gene: 6. The germline gives CDR1 SGHTA, CDR2 FQGNSA. The CDR3 contains 14 residues. The whole variable domain, filled in from reference TRBV7-2 and TRBJ2-7, reads GAGVSQSPSNKVTEKGKDVELRCDPISGHTALYWYRQSLGQGLEFLIYFQGNSAPDKSGLPSDRFSAERTGGSVSTLTIQRTQQEDSAVYLCASSLWDRVGEQYFGPGTRLTVT.

Only one count was recorded for this clone. The chain couples TRBV15 to TRBJ2-2; TRBD1 matches at 7 bases. The CDR3 totals 16 residues. Germline loops: CDR1 LNHNV, CDR2 YYDKDF (reference sequence). The J segment lost 0 bases and the V segment lost 1 base, leaving 2 bases of the junction unmatched. The CDR3 nucleotides read TGTGCCACCAGCAGAGCAGGACAGGCGAACACCGGGGAGCTGTTTTTT. Protein sequence: CATSRAGQANTGELFF.

With respect to this clone: Other DNA sequences in the sample encode the same CDR3. The chain combines TRBV27 with TRBJ1-5; tentatively, D is TRBD1 (6 bases). Germline V gene lookup returns CDR1 MNHEY and CDR2 SMNVEV (reference sequence). This CDR3 is 14 amino acids long. The V end was cut by 5 bases, the J end by 3 bases, with 11 bases between. The CDR3 is CASSTQGSNQPQHF. In DNA form, the CDR3 reads TGTGCCAGCAGTACTCAGGGGTCCAATCAGCCCCAGCATTTT.

The chain links TRBV7-9 to TRBJ1-2, with 8 bases identical to TRBD1. V gave up 5 bases and J gave up 2 bases; unmatched junction bases: 4. CDR1 is SEHNR, CDR2 FQNEAQ, per germline (reference sequence). The CDR3 covers 14 residues. The CDR3 protein is CASSIRGLNYGYTF. The CDR3 DNA reads TGTGCCAGCAGCATCAGGGGGCTCAACTATGGCTACACCTTC.

This rearrangement joins TRBV18 to TRBJ2-1; D gene uncertain. The CDR3 spans 13 residues. CDR1 is KGHSH, CDR2 LQKENI, per germline. V lost 1 base and J lost 3, with 4 bases in between. The CDR3 DNA sequence: TGTGCCAGCTCACCACTCATCTACAATGAGCAGTTCTTC. It codes for CASSPLIYNEQFF. Together with reference TRBV18 and TRBJ2-1, the CDR3 gives the full variable domain: NAGVMQNPRHLVRRRGQEARLRCSPMKGHSHVYWYRQLPEEGLKFMVYLQKENIIDESGMPKERFSAEFPKEGPSILRIQQVVRGDSAAYFCASSPLIYNEQFFGPGTRLTVL.

The chain joins TRBV7-2 to TRBJ2-5; TRBD2 aligns across 7 bases. CDR1 is SGHTA and CDR2 is FQGNSA in the germline V gene. V lost 6 bases, J lost 5 bases, and 6 bases stayed unmatched. The CDR3 consists of 13 residues. The CDR3 DNA sequence: TGTGCCAGCAGGAGGGAGGGCCAGGAGACCCAGTACTTC. As protein: CASRREGQETQYF.

As for this clone: This sample includes further DNA sequences coding for the same CDR3. The chain joins TRBV5-1 to TRBJ2-2; 8 bases match TRBD1. The ends lost 1 base at V and 2 bases at J; junction bases unmatched: 1. This CDR3 region has 15 residues. The germline CDR1 and CDR2 sequences are SGHRS and YFSETQ. CDR3 coding DNA: TGCGCCAGCAGCTTGACAGGGGGTAACACCGGGGAGCTGTTTTTT. Protein product: CASSLTGGNTGELFF.

V usage is TRBV4-3 and J usage is TRBJ2-1; D is perhaps TRBD1 (6 bases). From germline, CDR1 is LGHNA and CDR2 YSLEER. This CDR3 contains 17 residues. The germline V and J ends were trimmed by 4 bases and 0 bases, with 16 bases remaining between them. The CDR3 nucleotides are TGCGCCAGCAGCCGAGGGGGTCTAGGGGGCTCCTACAATGAGCAGTTCTTC. It specifies CASSRGGLGGSYNEQFF.

The gene calls are TRBV5-4 and TRBJ1-1; possible D gene TRBD1, 6 bases. The V and J ends lost 4 bases and 2 bases respectively, with 15 bases between them. The length of the CDR3 is 15 residues. Germline CDR1 SGHNT, CDR2 YYREEE (reference sequence). This CDR3 reads CASSTDYRVNTEAFF. CDR3 nucleotides: TGTGCCAGCAGCACCGACTACAGGGTTAACACTGAAGCTTTCTTT.

CDR3: CASSSGLAGGNEQFF. CDR3 DNA sequence: TGTGCCAGCAGCTCCGGACTAGCGGGAGGGAATGAGCAGTTCTTC. The chain uses TRBV7-9 and TRBJ2-1, with 15 bases lining up with TRBD2. The ends lost 4 bases at V and 7 bases at J; junction bases unmatched: 2. The CDR3 totals 15 residues. Germline CDR1 and CDR2: SEHNR and FQNEAQ (reference sequence).